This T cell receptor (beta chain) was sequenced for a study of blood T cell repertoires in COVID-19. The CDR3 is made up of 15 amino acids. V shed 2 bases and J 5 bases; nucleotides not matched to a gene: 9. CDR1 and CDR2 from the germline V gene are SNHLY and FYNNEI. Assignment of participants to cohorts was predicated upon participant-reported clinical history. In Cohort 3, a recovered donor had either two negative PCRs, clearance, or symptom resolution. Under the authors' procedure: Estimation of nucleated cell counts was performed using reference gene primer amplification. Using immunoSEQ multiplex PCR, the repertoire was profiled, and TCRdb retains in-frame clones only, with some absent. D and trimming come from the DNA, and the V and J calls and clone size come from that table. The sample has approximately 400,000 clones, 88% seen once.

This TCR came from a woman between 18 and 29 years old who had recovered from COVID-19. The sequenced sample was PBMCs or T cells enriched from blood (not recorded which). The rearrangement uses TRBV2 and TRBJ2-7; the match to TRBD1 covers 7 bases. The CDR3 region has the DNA TGTGCCAGCAGTGAACCGCAAGGACAGGCGAACGAGCAGTACTTC. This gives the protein CASSEPQGQANEQYF.